This T cell receptor (beta chain) was identified in a study of neurological immune-mediated disorders. Comment on this clonotype: The antigen remains undetermined.

TCRdb independently ran MiXCR on the 5' RACE reads; one entry per CDR3 protein. The sample has tens of thousands of distinct CDR3 sequences; roughly 4.5% are singletons. The V end lost 7 bases, the J end lost 4 bases, and 19 bases lay between the germline ends. The CDR3 extends over 14 amino acids. From germline, CDR1 is DFQATT and CDR2 SNEGSKA (reference sequence). Overall study results and limits: Clinical and MRI features did not associate with the cluster found in multiple sclerosis patients.

The chain links TRBV20-1 to TRBJ2-5; the D call may be TRBD1 or TRBD2 (5 bases each). The receptor comes from a man aged 25-45 years with multiple sclerosis. Sequenced input: PBMCs. CDR3: CSGLFGGHGETQYF. The CDR3 nucleotides read TGCAGTGGCCTCTTTGGGGGTCATGGAGAGACCCAGTACTTC.